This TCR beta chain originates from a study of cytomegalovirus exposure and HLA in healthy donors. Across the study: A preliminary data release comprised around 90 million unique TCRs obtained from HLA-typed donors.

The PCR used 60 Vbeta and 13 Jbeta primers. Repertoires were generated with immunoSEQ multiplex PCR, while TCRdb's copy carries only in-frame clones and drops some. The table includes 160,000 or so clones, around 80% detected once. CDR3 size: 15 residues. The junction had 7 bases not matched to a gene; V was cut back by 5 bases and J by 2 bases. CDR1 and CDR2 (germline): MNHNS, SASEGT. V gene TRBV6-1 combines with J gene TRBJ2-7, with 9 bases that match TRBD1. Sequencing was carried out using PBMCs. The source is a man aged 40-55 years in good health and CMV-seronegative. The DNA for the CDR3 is TGTGCCAGCAGTAACCGGGACAGGGTCACCTACGAGCAGTACTTC. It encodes CASSNRDRVTYEQYF.